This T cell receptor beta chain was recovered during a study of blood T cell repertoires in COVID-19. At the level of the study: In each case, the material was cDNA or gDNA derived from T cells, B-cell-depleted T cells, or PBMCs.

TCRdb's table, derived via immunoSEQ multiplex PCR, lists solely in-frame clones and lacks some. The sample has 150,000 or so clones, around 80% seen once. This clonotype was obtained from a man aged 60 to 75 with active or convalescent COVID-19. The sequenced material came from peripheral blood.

The CDR3 DNA reads as TGTGCCAGCAGTTCTATCAGCGGGGCCCTGCACGAGCAGTACTTC. This encodes CASSSISGALHEQYF. The genes are TRBV6-5 and TRBJ2-7; 7 positions match TRBD2. V lost 4 bases, J lost 5 bases, and 11 bases stayed unmatched. The CDR3 length is 15 residues. In germline, CDR1 is MNHEY, CDR2 SVGAGI.